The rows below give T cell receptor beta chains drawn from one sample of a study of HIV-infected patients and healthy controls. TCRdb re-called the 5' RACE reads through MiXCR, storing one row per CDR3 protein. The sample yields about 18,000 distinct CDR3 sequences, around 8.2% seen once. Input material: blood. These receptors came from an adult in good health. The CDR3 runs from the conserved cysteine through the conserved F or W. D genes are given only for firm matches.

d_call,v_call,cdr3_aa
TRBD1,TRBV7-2,CASSRTPGGLETQYF
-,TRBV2,CASNDRTYNEQFF
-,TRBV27,CASTLTGTDTQYF
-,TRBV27,CASSFQVSSYEQYF
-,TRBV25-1,CASARPGTSYNEQFF
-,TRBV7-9,CASSLAGDNFYEQYF
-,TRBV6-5,CASSFISSGVGETQYF
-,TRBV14,CASSRGVAETQYF
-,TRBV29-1,CSVADSRFDEQFF
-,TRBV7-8,CASSLRPQETQYF
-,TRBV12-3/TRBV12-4,CASMFETRRNTEAFF
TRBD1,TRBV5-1,CASSLTGGAYNEQFF
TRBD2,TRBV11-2,CASSLSGRHTDTQYF
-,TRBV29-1,CSVPRRQAGAQTQYF
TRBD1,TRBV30,CAWSELGTGTDTQYF
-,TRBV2,CASRSLGTEAFF
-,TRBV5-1,CASSPEVMNTEAFF
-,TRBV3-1,CASSQDPPHSSTDTQYF
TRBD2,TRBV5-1,CASSSTGGSYEQYF
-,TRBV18,CASSPVQGGYEQYF
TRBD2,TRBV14,CASSQGLASSYNEQFF
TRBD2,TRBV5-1,CASSLAAGEDTQYF
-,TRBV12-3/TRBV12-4,CASSLEGRSEQFF
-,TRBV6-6,CASKPPGPIKSDTQYF
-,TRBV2,CASSVRGVDNSPLHF
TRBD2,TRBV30,CAWNSGLAGGDTQYF
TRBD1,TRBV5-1,CASSSTPGQGQDTQYF
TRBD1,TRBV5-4,CASRPGTGLVDTQYF
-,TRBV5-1,CASSLSAGSYNEQFF
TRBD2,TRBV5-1,CASSFTLAGGPDTQYF
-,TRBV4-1,CASSQDRGGTYNEQFF
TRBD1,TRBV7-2,CASSSLIGTESPDTQYF
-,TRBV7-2,CASSTGDTSTLGQYF
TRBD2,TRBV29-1,CSVTGVGSRTSLAYEQYF
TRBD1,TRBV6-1,CASSYRGTRETQYF
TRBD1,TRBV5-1,CASSPGQGRVEQFF
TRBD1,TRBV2,CASTRTGEGQPQHF
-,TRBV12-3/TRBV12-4,CASSLYEQGTDTQYF
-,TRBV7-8,CASRSVSGDTDTQYF
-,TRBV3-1,CASSHNKGAQFF
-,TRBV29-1,CSVEEGGSSTDTQYF
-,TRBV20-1,CSAEIRDLQETQYF
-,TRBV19,CASKIEDRSNQPQHF
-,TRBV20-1,CSARQGNTEAFF
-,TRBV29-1,CSVASPGLANTGELFF
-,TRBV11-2,CASSLDRGHYNEQFF